Each of the 18 T cell receptor beta chains below was sequenced from the same sample in a study of graft-versus-host responses after intestinal transplantation. Their cognate antigens are unknown. The method was immunoSEQ multiplex PCR; TCRdb's version includes in-frame clones alone and lacks a portion of them. The repertoire has over 40,000 clones, roughly 80% of them found once; the top ten carry roughly 0.45%. Sample: unstimulated CD4+ T cells sorted from spleen or lymph node cells, taken before transplant. The source is a human donor who was the organ donor for an intestinal transplant.

This chain uses TRBV7-2 with TRBJ2-1; 8 positions agree with TRBD1. The V and J ends lost 1 base and 6 bases, in that order; junction bases with no gene match: 2. The CDR3 runs 14 residues. The germline V gene encodes CDR1 SGHTA and CDR2 FQGNSA. The DNA for the CDR3 is TGTGCCAGCAGCTTAGGAGGACAGGGCAATGAGCAGTTCTTC. Amino acids: CASSLGGQGNEQFF.

The chain is built from TRBV4-3 and TRBJ1-2, with D hard to call. CDR1 and CDR2 (germline): LGHNA, YSLEER. CDR3 size: 14 residues. The V end was cut by 5 bases, the J end by 7 bases, with 17 bases between. CDR3 amino acids: CASSFWGGPGGYTF. For the CDR3, the DNA is TGCGCCAGCAGCTTCTGGGGTGGGCCAGGTGGCTACACCTTC.

The rearrangement links TRBV7-9 to TRBJ1-3, with D unclear. Trimming took off 2 bases at V and 4 bases at J, with 3 bases between the two ends. Germline V gives CDR1 SEHNR, CDR2 FQNEAQ (reference sequence). The length of the CDR3 is 12 residues. The CDR3 here is CASSLTGNTIYF. CDR3 nucleotide sequence: TGTGCCAGCAGCTTAACCGGAAACACCATATATTTT.

The chain uses TRBV6-1 and TRBJ2-5, with D uncertain. TRBJ2-7 matches the DNA end more closely, so the J call is doubtful. Germline V lookup: CDR1 MNHNS, CDR2 SASEGT. This CDR3 contains 16 residues. The CDR3 region is CASSEGDFYSGYEQYF. The CDR3 nucleotides are TGTGCCAGCAGTGAAGGGGATTTTTACAGTGGCTACGAGCAGTACTTC.

The V call is TRBV7-8, the J call TRBJ2-3; 9 bases align to TRBD2. After removal of 5 bases from V and 12 bases from J, the junction contained 15 bases not matched to a gene. The germline V gene has CDR1 SGHVS and CDR2 FQNEAQ. This CDR3 spans 15 amino acids. The CDR3 bases are TGTGCCAGCAGCCGAGGGGGAAAAGCGGGGGGCCCCCAGTATTTT. Translation gives CASSRGGKAGGPQYF.

The J gene is TRBJ2-3, the V gene TRBV14, with TRBD2 matching over 7 bases. CDR1 and CDR2 from the germline V gene are SGHDN and FVKESK. V was pared by 5 bases and J by 2 bases, with 10 bases of the junction left unmatched. The CDR3 sequence is 16 residues long. This CDR3 is CASSRLGLADTDTQYF. CDR3 nucleotide sequence: TGTGCCAGCAGCAGGTTGGGGCTAGCGGACACAGATACGCAGTATTTT.

This chain connects TRBV6-5 to TRBJ2-1, with D uncertain. Trimming cost V 0 bases and J 7 bases, with 7 bases left between them. The CDR3 is made up of 13 amino acids. CDR1 and CDR2 from the germline V gene are MNHEY and SVGAGI. The CDR3 bases are TGTGCCAGCAGTTACTCTAACTGGAATGAGCAGTTCTTC. Protein product: CASSYSNWNEQFF.

The gene calls are TRBV5-4 and TRBJ1-3, with D possibly matching TRBD1 (5 bases). Germline CDR1 reads SGHNT; CDR2 reads YYREEE (reference sequence). Trimming cost V 0 bases and J 2 bases, with 9 bases left between them. The CDR3 runs 15 residues. The CDR3 DNA is TGTGCCAGCAGCTTGGGCGGGACCGCTGGAAACACCATATATTTT. Its translation is CASSLGGTAGNTIYF.

The V gene is TRBV9, the J gene TRBJ2-5, with 8 nucleotides matching TRBD2. The CDR3 covers 16 residues. J gave up 4 bases and V 0 bases, and 8 bases lay outside the gene matches. Germline values: CDR1 SGDLS, CDR2 YYNGEE. This chain's CDR3 is CASSVVERRGVETQYF. DNA of the CDR3: TGTGCCAGCAGCGTAGTAGAGAGGCGGGGGGTAGAGACCCAGTACTTC. Using reference TRBV9 and TRBJ2-5 for the parts outside the CDR3, the full variable domain is DSGVTQTPKHLITATGQRVTLRCSPRSGDLSVYWYQQSLDQGLQFLIQYYNGEERAKGNILERFSAQQFPDLHSELNLSSLELGDSALYFCASSVVERRGVETQYFGPGTRLLVL.

The chain combines TRBV30 with TRBJ1-4; D might be TRBD1 (6 bases). The germline V gene encodes CDR1 GTSNPN and CDR2 SVGIG (reference sequence). V was trimmed by 0 bases and J by 7 bases, leaving 24 bases between them. CDR3 length: 18 amino acids. The CDR3 sequence is CAWSVKLEQGRGSEKLFF. Here the CDR3 DNA reads TGTGCCTGGAGTGTCAAATTAGAACAGGGTCGAGGGAGTGAAAAACTGTTTTTT.

The chain employs TRBV14 and TRBJ1-6, with D possibly being TRBD1 (6 bases). Germline V gene lookup returns CDR1 SGHDN and CDR2 FVKESK. Trimming took off 3 bases at V and 6 bases at J, with 12 bases between the two ends. This CDR3 has 15 amino acids. In DNA, the CDR3 is TGTGCCAGCAGCCACCCGGACAGTTTTAATTCACCCCTCCACTTT. It specifies CASSHPDSFNSPLHF.

The chain uses TRBV7-9 and TRBJ1-2, with D unclear. Germline lookup yields CDR1 SEHNR and CDR2 FQNEAQ (reference sequence). Trimming pared 0 bases from V and 7 bases from J, leaving 6 bases between. The CDR3 totals 12 residues. The CDR3 DNA reads as TGTGCCAGCAGCTTAGCTGGGTCTGGCTACACCTTC. Protein product: CASSLAGSGYTF. The full variable domain, completed using reference TRBV7-9 and TRBJ1-2, is DTGVSQNPRHKITKRGQNVTFRCDPISEHNRLYWYRQTLGQGPEFLTYFQNEAQLEKSRLLSDRFSAERPKGSFSTLEIQRTEQGDSAMYLCASSLAGSGYTFGSGTRLTVV.

The chain has TRBV18 and TRBJ1-1; D not certain. The CDR3 has 12 residues. V lost 6 bases to trimming and J lost 8 bases, with 13 bases between them. Germline V gene lookup returns CDR1 KGHSH and CDR2 LQKENI. The CDR3 here is CASSLQGSEAFF. As DNA, the CDR3 is TGTGCCAGCTCCCTACAAGGGTCGGAAGCTTTCTTT.

In the case of this clone: The same CDR3 can be traced to other DNA sequences in this sample. This chain joins TRBV18 and TRBJ1-5; 7 nucleotides line up with TRBD1. Trimming cost V 2 bases and J 2 bases; bases outside gene matches: 0. This CDR3 region has 14 residues. Germline V gene sequence: CDR1 KGHSH, CDR2 LQKENI. The chain's CDR3 is CASSPGQGNQPQHF. CDR3 in DNA: TGTGCCAGCTCACCAGGACAGGGCAATCAGCCCCAGCATTTT.

The gene calls are TRBV9 and TRBJ1-4, with TRBD1 identical over 9 bases. The CDR3 is made up of 15 amino acids. J was trimmed by 5 bases and V by 4 bases; bases with no gene match: 6. CDR1 and CDR2 (germline): SGDLS, YYNGEE. The CDR3 DNA sequence: TGTGCCAGCAGCTCCCGACAGGGGGAGAATGAAAAACTGTTTTTT. This codes for CASSSRQGENEKLFF.

The chain combines TRBV7-9 with TRBJ2-5; D is tentatively TRBD1 or TRBD2 (7 bases each). V lost 5 bases to trimming and J lost 0 bases, with 16 bases between them. Germline V gene sequence: CDR1 SEHNR, CDR2 FQNEAQ (reference sequence). This CDR3 has 16 amino acids. The CDR3 loop reads CASSRGRDSNQETQYF. The CDR3 region has the DNA TGTGCCAGCAGCCGGGGGAGGGACAGTAACCAAGAGACCCAGTACTTC.

V usage is TRBV2 and J usage is TRBJ2-7; 7 nucleotides match TRBD1. Germline CDR1 SNHLY, CDR2 FYNNEI. V dropped 7 bases and J dropped 3; count of bases not matched to a gene: 6. The CDR3 totals 13 residues. The CDR3, as DNA: TGTGCCAGCAATCGGGACAGATTCTACGAGCAGTACTTC. As protein: CASNRDRFYEQYF.

This clone was seen a few times. This rearrangement joins TRBV9 to TRBJ1-2, with a tentative D call TRBD1 (5 bases). V was pared by 0 bases and J by 8 bases, with 11 bases between. In germline, CDR1 is SGDLS, CDR2 YYNGEE. This CDR3 has 13 residues. The CDR3 DNA reads as TGTGCCAGCAGCGTAGTCAGGGTCGGGGGCTACACCTTC. Amino acids: CASSVVRVGGYTF.